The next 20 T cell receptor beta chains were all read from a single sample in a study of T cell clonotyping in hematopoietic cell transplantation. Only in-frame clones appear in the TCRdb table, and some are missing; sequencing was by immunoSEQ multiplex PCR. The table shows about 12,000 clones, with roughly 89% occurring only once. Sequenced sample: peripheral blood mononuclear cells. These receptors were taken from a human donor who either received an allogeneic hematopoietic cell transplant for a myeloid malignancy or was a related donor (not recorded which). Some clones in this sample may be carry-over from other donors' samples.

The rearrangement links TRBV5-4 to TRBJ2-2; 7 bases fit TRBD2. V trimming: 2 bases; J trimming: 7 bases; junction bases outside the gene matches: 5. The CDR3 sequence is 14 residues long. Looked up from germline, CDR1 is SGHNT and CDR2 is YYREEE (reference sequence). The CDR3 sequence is CASSFWGGGGELFF. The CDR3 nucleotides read TGTGCCAGCAGCTTCTGGGGGGGAGGCGGGGAGCTGTTTTTT.

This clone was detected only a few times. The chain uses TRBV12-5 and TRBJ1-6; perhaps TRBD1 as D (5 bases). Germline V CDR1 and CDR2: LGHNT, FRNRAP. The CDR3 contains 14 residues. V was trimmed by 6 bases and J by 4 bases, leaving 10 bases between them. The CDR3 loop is CASGNGGYNSPLHF. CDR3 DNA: TGTGCTAGTGGAAATGGGGGGTATAATTCACCCCTCCACTTT.

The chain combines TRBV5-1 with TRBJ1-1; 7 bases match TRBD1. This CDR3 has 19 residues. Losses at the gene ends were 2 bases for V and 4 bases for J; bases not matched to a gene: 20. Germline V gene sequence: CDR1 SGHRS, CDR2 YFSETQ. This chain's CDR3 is CASSLGRPNYDRVSTEAFF. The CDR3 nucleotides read TGCGCCAGCAGCTTAGGACGTCCCAACTATGACAGGGTAAGCACTGAAGCTTTCTTT.

The CDR3 is CASSPEGRDRRGNEKLFF. The CDR3 DNA reads TGTGCCAGCAGCCCTGAGGGACGCGACCGTCGGGGTAATGAAAAACTGTTTTTT. This chain joins TRBV5-8 and TRBJ1-4; TRBD1 is a possible D gene (5 bases). The germline V and J ends were trimmed by 4 bases and 4 bases, with 23 bases remaining between them. This CDR3 comprises 18 residues. Germline CDR1 and CDR2: SGHTS and YDEGEE.

This chain's CDR3 is CASSPNRVTQPQHF. In DNA, the CDR3 is TGTGCCAGCAGCCCTAACAGGGTTACTCAGCCCCAGCATTTT. V and J are TRBV14 and TRBJ1-5, with a tentative D call TRBD1 (6 bases). Germline assignment: CDR1 SGHDN and CDR2 FVKESK. The CDR3 is 14 residues long. V lost 4 bases to trimming and J lost 6 bases, with 13 bases between them. The complete variable domain, with remaining parts taken from reference TRBV14 and TRBJ1-5, reads EAGVTQFPSHSVIEKGQTVTLRCDPISGHDNLYWYRRVMGKEIKFLLHFVKESKQDESGMPNNRFLAERTGGTYSTLKVQPAELEDSGVYFCASSPNRVTQPQHFGDGTRLSIL.

CDR3 coding DNA: TGTGCCAGTAGTATAATCAGGGAAGGGAAGTATGGCTACACCTTC. Its translation: CASSIIREGKYGYTF. The V call is TRBV19, the J call TRBJ1-2; maybe TRBD1 (5 bases). V lost 2 bases, J lost 5 bases, and 15 bases lay in between. CDR1 is LNHDA, CDR2 SQIVND, per germline (reference sequence). The CDR3 is 15 amino acids.

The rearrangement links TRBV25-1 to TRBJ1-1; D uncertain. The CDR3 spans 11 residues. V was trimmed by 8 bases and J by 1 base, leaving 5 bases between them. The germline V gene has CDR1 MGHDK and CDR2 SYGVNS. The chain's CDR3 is CASSWNTEAFF. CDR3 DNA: TGTGCCAGCTCGTGGAACACTGAAGCTTTCTTT. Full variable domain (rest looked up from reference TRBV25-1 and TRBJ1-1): EADIYQTPRYLVIGTGKKITLECSQTMGHDKMYWYQQDPGMELHLIHYSYGVNSTEKGDLSSESTVSRIRTEHFPLTLESARPSHTSQYLCASSWNTEAFFGQGTRLTVV.

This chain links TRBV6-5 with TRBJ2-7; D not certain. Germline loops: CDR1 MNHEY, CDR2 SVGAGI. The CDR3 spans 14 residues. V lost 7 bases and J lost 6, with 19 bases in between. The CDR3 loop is CASTSTSTVGEQYF. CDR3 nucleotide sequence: TGTGCCAGCACCAGTACCTCCACGGTGGGCGAGCAGTACTTC.

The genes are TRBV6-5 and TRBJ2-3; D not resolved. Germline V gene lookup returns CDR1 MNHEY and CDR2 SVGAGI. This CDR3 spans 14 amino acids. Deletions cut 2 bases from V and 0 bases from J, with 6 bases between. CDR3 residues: CASSYESSTDTQYF. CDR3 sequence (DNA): TGTGCCAGCAGTTACGAGTCCAGCACAGATACGCAGTATTTT.

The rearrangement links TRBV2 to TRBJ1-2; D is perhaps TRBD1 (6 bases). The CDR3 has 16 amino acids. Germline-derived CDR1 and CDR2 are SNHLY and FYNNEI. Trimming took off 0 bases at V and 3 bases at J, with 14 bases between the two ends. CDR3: CASSEAAGQDYYGYTF. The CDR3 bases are TGTGCCAGCAGTGAAGCCGCGGGACAAGACTACTATGGCTACACCTTC.

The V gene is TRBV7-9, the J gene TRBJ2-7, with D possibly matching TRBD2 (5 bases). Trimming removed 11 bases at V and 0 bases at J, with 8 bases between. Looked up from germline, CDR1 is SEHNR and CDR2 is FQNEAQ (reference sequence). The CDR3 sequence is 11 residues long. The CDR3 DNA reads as TGTGCCGGGAGTAGCTCCTACGAGCAGTACTTC. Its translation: CAGSSSYEQYF.

CDR3 protein: CASSLSFRTGASGNTIYF. DNA of the CDR3: TGCGCCAGCAGTTTATCTTTTAGGACAGGCGCCTCTGGAAACACCATATATTTT. The rearrangement links TRBV5-1 to TRBJ1-3, with 7 nucleotides matching TRBD1. V lost 5 bases to trimming and J lost 0 bases; unmatched junction nucleotides: 14. This CDR3 comprises 18 residues. CDR1 SGHRS and CDR2 YFSETQ come from the germline V gene. The whole variable domain, remainder taken from reference TRBV5-1 and TRBJ1-3, is KAGVTQTPRYLIKTRGQQVTLSCSPISGHRSVSWYQQTPGQGLQFLFEYFSETQRNKGNFPGRFSGRQFSNSRSEMNVSTLELGDSALYLCASSLSFRTGASGNTIYFGEGSWLTVV.

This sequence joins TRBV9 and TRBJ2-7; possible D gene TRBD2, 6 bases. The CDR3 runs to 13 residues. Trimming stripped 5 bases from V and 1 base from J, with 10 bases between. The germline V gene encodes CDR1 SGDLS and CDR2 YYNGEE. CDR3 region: CASSRGGSYEQYF. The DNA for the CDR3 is TGTGCCAGCAGTCGTGGAGGGTCCTACGAGCAGTACTTC.

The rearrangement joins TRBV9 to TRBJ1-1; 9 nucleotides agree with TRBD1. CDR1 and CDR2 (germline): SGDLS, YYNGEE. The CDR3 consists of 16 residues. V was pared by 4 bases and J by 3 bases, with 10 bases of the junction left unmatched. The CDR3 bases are TGTGCCAGCAGCCCCTCGGGACAGGGAAAGTACACTGAAGCTTTCTTT. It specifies CASSPSGQGKYTEAFF.

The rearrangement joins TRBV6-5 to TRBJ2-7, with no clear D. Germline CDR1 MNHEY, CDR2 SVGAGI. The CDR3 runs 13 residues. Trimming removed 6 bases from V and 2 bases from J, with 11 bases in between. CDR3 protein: CASRPAGAYEQYF. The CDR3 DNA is TGTGCCAGCAGGCCCGCTGGGGCCTACGAGCAGTACTTC.

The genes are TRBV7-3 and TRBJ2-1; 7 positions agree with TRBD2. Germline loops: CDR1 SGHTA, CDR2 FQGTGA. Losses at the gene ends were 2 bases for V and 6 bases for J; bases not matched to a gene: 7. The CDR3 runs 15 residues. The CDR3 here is CASSLSETSRNEQFF. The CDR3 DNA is TGTGCCAGCAGCTTATCCGAGACTAGCCGCAATGAGCAGTTCTTC.

This CDR3 reads CASSLGGGRYTEAFF. CDR3 bases: TGCGCCAGCAGCTTAGGGGGAGGCAGGTACACTGAAGCTTTCTTT. The rearrangement links TRBV5-1 to TRBJ1-1, with TRBD1 as a possible D gene (6 bases). CDR1 and CDR2 (germline): SGHRS, YFSETQ. Trimming removed 2 bases at V and 3 bases at J, with 14 bases between. The CDR3 contains 15 residues.

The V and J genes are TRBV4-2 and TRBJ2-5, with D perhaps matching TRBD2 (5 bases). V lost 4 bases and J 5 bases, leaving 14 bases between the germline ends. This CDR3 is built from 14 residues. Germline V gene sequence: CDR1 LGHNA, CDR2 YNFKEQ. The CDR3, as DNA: TGTGCCAGCAGCCCCGGTGGTCGCGGGGAGACCCAGTACTTC. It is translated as CASSPGGRGETQYF.

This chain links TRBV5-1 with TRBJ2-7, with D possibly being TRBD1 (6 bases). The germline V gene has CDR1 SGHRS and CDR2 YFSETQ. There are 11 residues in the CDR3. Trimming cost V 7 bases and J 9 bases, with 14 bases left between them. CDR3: CASHDRLGQYF. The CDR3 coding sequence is TGCGCCAGCCATGACAGGCTCGGGCAGTACTTC.

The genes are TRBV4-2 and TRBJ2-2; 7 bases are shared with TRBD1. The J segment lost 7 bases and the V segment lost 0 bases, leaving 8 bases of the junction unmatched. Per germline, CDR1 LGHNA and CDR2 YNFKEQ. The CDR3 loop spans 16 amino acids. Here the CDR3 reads CASSQDLGGANGELFF. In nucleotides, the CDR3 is TGTGCCAGCAGCCAAGATCTAGGGGGCGCGAACGGGGAGCTGTTTTTT.